This T cell receptor beta chain comes out of a study of blood T cells in healthy people across ages. Isolation yielded PBMCs, at least 7 million per sample, in every case. Samples each yielded at least 5 micrograms of total RNA. This clonotype was counted a few times. Its antigen is unknown. Points from the study as a whole: Both higher diversity and more naive CD4+ cells marked long-lived donors when set against aged donors.

CDR1 is SGHDT, CDR2 YYEEEE, per germline. The CDR3 extends over 14 amino acids. Combining a sample-barcoded 5' primer with a J-beta primer mix, a second PCR ran for about 7 to 11 cycles. Each cDNA molecule received a tag from a template-switch adaptor that had 12 random nucleotides. TCRdb itself ran the 5' RACE reads through MiXCR, one entry per CDR3 protein. The sample contains over 1,500,000 distinct CDR3 sequences, roughly two fifths of which appear only once. This receptor was obtained from a human donor in good health. The chain employs TRBV5-6 and TRBJ2-4; D is undetermined. The end of the DNA aligns better with TRBJ2-7, so the J call may be wrong. Sequencing input: blood. This chain's CDR3 is CASSLSPVTDEQYF. The CDR3 nucleotides read TGTGCCAGCAGCTTGTCGCCAGTTACCGACGAGCAGTACTTC.